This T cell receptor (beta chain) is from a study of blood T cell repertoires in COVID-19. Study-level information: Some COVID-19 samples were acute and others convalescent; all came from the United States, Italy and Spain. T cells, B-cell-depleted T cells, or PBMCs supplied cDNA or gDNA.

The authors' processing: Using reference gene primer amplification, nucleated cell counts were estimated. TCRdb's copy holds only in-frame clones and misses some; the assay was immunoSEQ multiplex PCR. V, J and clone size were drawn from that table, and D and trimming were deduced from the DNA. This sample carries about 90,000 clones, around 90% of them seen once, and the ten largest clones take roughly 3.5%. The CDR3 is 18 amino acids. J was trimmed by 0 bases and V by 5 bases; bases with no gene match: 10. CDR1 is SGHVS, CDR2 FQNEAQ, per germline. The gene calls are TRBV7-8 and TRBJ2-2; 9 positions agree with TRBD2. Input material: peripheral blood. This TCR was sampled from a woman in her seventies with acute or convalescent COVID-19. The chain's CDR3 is CASSQALAGTANTGELFF. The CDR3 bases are TGTGCCAGCAGCCAGGCGCTAGCGGGAACGGCGAACACCGGGGAGCTGTTTTTT.